This T cell receptor beta chain originates from a study of Ad26.COV2.S vaccination and SARS-CoV-2 variants. The overall study: Intramuscularly, Ad26.COV2.S was given either once or twice, 56 days apart. Overall study findings and caveats: Spike-specific TCR breadth was greater after Ad26.COV2.S than placebo.

Treatment denoted: around 19 received Ad26.COV2.S at low or high dose, single or two shots; roughly 5 received placebo; per-sample allocation not given. Collection of samples fell on day 63 after the first vaccine or placebo injection. As regards this clone: Its target is not known.

The CDR3 loop spans 12 amino acids. Trimming left V 7 bases short and J 7 bases short, with 14 bases between. Germline V gene data show CDR1 as SQVTM and CDR2 as ANQGSEA. Data came from immunoSEQ multiplex PCR; TCRdb stores just in-frame clones and leaves some out. This sample has over 250,000 clones, with around 87% found just once. The genes are TRBV29-1 and TRBJ1-5; tentative D call: TRBD1 (5 bases). The sequencing here drew on peripheral blood, taken in a trial of Ad26.COV2.S vaccine versus placebo. This receptor was obtained from a person aged 18-65 years who received the Ad26.COV2.S COVID-19 vaccine or a placebo. CDR3: CSAAEGNQPQHF. The CDR3 DNA follows: TGCAGCGCCGCGGAGGGGAACCAGCCCCAGCATTTT.